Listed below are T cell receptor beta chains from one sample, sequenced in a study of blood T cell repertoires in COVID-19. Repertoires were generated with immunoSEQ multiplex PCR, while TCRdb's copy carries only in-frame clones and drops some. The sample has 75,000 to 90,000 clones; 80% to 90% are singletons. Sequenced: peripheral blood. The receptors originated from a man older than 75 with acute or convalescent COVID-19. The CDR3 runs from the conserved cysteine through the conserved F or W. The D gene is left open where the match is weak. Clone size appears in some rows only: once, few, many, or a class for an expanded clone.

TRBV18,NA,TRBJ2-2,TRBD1,CASSAKGTGATGELFF,TGTGCCAGCTCCGCTAAGGGGACAGGGGCCACCGGGGAGCTGTTTTTT
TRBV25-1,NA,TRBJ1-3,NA,CASSEFQSSGNTIYF,TGTGCCAGCAGTGAATTTCAGTCCTCTGGAAACACCATATATTTT
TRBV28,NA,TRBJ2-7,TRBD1,CASSNHGTGAYEQYF,TGTGCCAGCAGCAACCATGGGACAGGGGCCTACGAGCAGTACTTC
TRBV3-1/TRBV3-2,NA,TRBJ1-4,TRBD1,CASSPRETGGREKLFF,TGTGCCAGCAGCCCACGAGAGACAGGGGGTCGGGAAAAACTGTTTTTT
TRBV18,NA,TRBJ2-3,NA,CASSPPTGSGTDTQYF,TGTGCCAGCTCACCACCGACAGGTAGTGGAACAGATACGCAGTATTTT
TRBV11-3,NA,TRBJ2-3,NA,CASSLRSTDTQYF,TGTGCCAGCAGCTTGCGGAGCACAGATACGCAGTATTTT
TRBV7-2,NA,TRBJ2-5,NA,CASSLSLGETQYF,TGTGCCAGCAGCTTATCCCTAGGTGAGACCCAGTACTTC
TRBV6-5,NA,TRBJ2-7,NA,CASSLGPSYEQYF,TGTGCCAGCAGTCTGGGGCCGTCCTACGAGCAGTACTTC
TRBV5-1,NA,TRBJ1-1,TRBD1,CASSFSSTGGTEAFF,TGCGCCAGCAGCTTTTCCTCGACAGGGGGGACTGAAGCTTTCTTT
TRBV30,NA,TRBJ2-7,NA,CAWGSSYEQYF,TGTGCCTGGGGTAGCTCCTACGAGCAGTACTTC
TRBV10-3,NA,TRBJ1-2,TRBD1,CAISESNRGGYGYTF,TGTGCCATCAGTGAGTCGAACAGGGGTGGCTATGGCTACACCTTC
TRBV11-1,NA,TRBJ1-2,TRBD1,CASSAGGRGYTF,TGTGCCAGCAGCGCAGGGGGACGGGGCTACACCTTC
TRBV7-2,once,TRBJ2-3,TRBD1,CASRAQRTGFGVDADTQYF,TGTGCCAGCCGCGCCCAGCGGACAGGATTCGGTGTTGACGCAGATACGCAGTATTTT
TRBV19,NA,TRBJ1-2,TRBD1,CASSAPGQAFYGYTF,TGTGCCAGTAGTGCCCCCGGACAGGCTTTCTATGGCTACACCTTC
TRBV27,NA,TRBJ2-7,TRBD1,CASSLWAGTADPEYF,TGTGCCAGCAGTTTATGGGCCGGGACAGCCGACCCTGAGTACTTC
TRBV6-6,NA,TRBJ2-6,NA,CASSLRADSGSGANVLTF,TGTGCCAGCAGTCTGCGGGCAGATTCCGGCTCTGGGGCCAACGTCCTGACTTTC
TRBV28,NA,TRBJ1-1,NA,CASSLETGTEAFF,TGTGCCAGCAGTTTGGAGACGGGCACTGAAGCTTTCTTT
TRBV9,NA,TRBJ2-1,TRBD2,CASSTPLAGTNYNEQFF,TGTGCCAGCAGCACTCCCCTAGCGGGGACCAACTACAATGAGCAGTTCTTC
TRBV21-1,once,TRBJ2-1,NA,CASSKPDLVTSGRYNEQFF,TGTGCCAGCAGCAAACCCGACCTCGTTACTAGCGGGAGATACAATGAGCAGTTCTTC
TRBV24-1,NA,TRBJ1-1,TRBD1,CATSDWGQGEAFF,TGTGCCACCAGTGACTGGGGACAGGGTGAAGCTTTCTTT
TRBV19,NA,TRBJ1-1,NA,CASSFRDTGEAFF,TGTGCCAGTAGTTTTCGGGACACGGGTGAAGCTTTCTTT
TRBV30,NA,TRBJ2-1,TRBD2,CAWSRTSGSYEQFF,TGTGCCTGGAGTAGGACTAGCGGGAGCTATGAGCAGTTCTTC
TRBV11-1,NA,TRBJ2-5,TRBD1,CASSLAGTAATQYF,TGTGCCAGCAGCTTAGCCGGGACAGCCGCGACCCAGTACTTC
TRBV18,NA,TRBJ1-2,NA,CASSPGPPGGNYGYTF,TGTGCCAGCTCCCCAGGGCCGCCTGGAGGTAACTATGGCTACACCTTC
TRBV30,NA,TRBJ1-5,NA,CAWSVLGPNQPQHF,TGTGCCTGGAGTGTATTGGGCCCCAATCAGCCCCAGCATTTT
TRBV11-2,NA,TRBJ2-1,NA,CASSLFGGYYNEQFF,TGTGCCAGCAGCTTATTTGGGGGCTACTACAATGAGCAGTTCTTC
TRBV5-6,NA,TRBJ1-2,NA,CASSLYGGGGYTF,TGTGCCAGCAGCTTGTACGGGGGAGGAGGCTACACCTTC
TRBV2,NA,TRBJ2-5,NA,CASSARYQETQYF,TGTGCCAGCAGTGCCAGGTACCAAGAGACCCAGTACTTC
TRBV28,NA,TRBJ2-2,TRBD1,CASSLYQGTDSGELFF,TGTGCCAGCAGTTTATACCAAGGGACAGATAGCGGGGAGCTGTTTTTT
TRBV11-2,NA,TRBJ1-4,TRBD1,CASSSGDSSNEKLFF,TGTGCCAGCAGCTCCGGGGACAGTAGTAATGAAAAACTGTTTTTT
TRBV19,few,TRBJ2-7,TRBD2,CASSRTGGYEQYF,TGTGCCAGTAGTAGAACGGGAGGGTACGAGCAGTACTTC
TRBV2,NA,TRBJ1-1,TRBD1,CASTRDRETEAFF,TGTGCCAGCACCCGGGACAGGGAGACTGAAGCTTTCTTT
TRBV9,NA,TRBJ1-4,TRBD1,CASSPTGGNEKLFF,TGTGCCAGCAGCCCGACAGGGGGCAATGAAAAACTGTTTTTT
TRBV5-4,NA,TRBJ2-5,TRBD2,CASSLAGSQETQYF,TGTGCCAGCAGTTTAGCGGGGAGCCAAGAGACCCAGTACTTC
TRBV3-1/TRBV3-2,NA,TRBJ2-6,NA,CASSLQRVSGANVLTF,TGTGCCAGCAGCCTTCAACGGGTCTCTGGGGCCAACGTCCTGACTTTC
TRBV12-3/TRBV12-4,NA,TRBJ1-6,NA,CASSEQGNSPLHF,TGTGCCAGCAGTGAACAGGGCAATTCACCCCTCCACTTT
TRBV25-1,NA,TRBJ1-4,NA,CASADSGPSNEKLFF,TGTGCCAGCGCTGACTCGGGTCCCTCTAATGAAAAACTGTTTTTT
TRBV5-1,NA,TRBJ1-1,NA,CASSLEGSRTEAFF,TGCGCCAGCAGCTTGGAGGGGTCTCGCACTGAAGCTTTCTTT
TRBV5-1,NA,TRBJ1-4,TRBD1,CASSPRTGGVNEKLFF,TGCGCCAGCAGCCCACGAACAGGGGGGGTCAATGAAAAACTGTTTTTT
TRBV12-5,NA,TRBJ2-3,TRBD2,CASGLDGGSDTQYF,TGTGCTAGTGGTTTGGACGGGGGGTCAGATACGCAGTATTTT
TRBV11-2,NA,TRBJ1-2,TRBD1,CASSSDRENYGYTF,TGTGCCAGCAGCTCGGACAGGGAGAACTATGGCTACACCTTC
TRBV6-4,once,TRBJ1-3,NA,CASSCRSYISGNTIYF,TGTGCCAGCAGTTGTCGTTCTTACATCTCTGGAAACACCATATATTTT
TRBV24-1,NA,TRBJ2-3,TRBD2,CATSAASGSQADTQYF,TGTGCCACCAGTGCGGCTAGCGGGAGCCAAGCAGATACGCAGTATTTT
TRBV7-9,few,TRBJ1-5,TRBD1,CASSFNTGTANQPQHF,TGTGCCAGCAGCTTTAATACCGGGACAGCCAATCAGCCCCAGCATTTT
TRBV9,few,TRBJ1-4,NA,CASSPHRGVNEKLFF,TGTGCCAGCAGCCCCCATCGAGGAGTTAATGAAAAACTGTTTTTT
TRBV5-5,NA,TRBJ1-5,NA,CASSLEAVTGNQPQHF,TGTGCCAGCAGCTTGGAAGCGGTTACGGGCAATCAGCCCCAGCATTTT
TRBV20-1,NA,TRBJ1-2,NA,CSASHEWGPSSVYGYTF,TGCAGTGCTAGTCACGAATGGGGGCCCTCGTCCGTCTATGGCTACACCTTC
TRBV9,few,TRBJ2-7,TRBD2,CASSVFDGGSYEQYF,TGTGCCAGCAGCGTTTTCGACGGGGGGAGCTACGAGCAGTACTTC
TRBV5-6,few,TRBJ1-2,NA,CASSLDLSGGKNYGYTF,TGTGCCAGCAGCTTGGATTTGTCAGGCGGGAAGAACTATGGCTACACCTTC
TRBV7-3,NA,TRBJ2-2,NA,CASSLTGLANTGELFF,TGTGCCAGCAGCTTAACAGGCCTAGCGAACACCGGGGAGCTGTTTTTT
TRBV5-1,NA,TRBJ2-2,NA,CASSTGLLTGELFF,TGCGCCAGCAGCACGGGACTCCTCACCGGGGAGCTGTTTTTT
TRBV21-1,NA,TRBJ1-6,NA,CASSPRGQGRDSPLHF,TGTGCCAGCAGCCCAAGGGGACAGGGTAGAGATTCACCCCTCCACTTT
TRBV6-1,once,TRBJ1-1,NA,CASSEGPAMNTEAFF,TGTGCCAGCAGTGAAGGTCCAGCGATGAACACTGAAGCTTTCTTT